The next 28 T cell receptor beta chains were all read from a single sample in a study of blood T cell repertoires in COVID-19. Clones were sequenced by immunoSEQ multiplex PCR, and TCRdb holds only the in-frame ones, with some missing. The sample shows around 160,000 clones, roughly 87% of them seen only once. The sample consisted of PBMCs or T cells enriched from blood (not recorded which). The receptors were sampled from a woman aged 40 to 55 who had been exposed to COVID-19.

CDR3: CATSRDPTDQETQYF. The CDR3 DNA follows: TGTGCCACCAGCAGAGATCCGACAGACCAAGAGACCCAGTACTTC. This sequence joins TRBV15 and TRBJ2-5; maybe TRBD1 (5 bases). The CDR3 spans 15 residues. Germline loops: CDR1 LNHNV, CDR2 YYDKDF (reference sequence). The V end lost 0 bases, the J end lost 0 bases, and 8 bases lay between the germline ends. The full variable domain, completed using reference TRBV15 and TRBJ2-5, is DAMVIQNPRYQVTQFGKPVTLSCSQTLNHNVMYWYQQKSSQAPKLLFHYYDKDFNNEADTPDNFQSRRPNTSFCFLDIRSPGLGDTAMYLCATSRDPTDQETQYFGPGTRLLVL.

This chain joins TRBV6-6 and TRBJ2-7; TRBD2 matches at 14 bases. Germline-derived CDR1 and CDR2 are MNHNY and SVGAGI (reference sequence). The CDR3 covers 17 residues. The V and J ends lost 5 bases and 6 bases, in that order; junction bases with no gene match: 12. The CDR3 DNA reads TGTGCCAGCAGTCCGACACAGGGACTAGCGGGAGTCGGCGAGCAGTACTTC. This encodes CASSPTQGLAGVGEQYF.

The J gene is TRBJ1-1, the V gene TRBV20-1; tentative D call: TRBD1 (6 bases). Germline assignment: CDR1 DFQATT and CDR2 SNEGSKA (reference sequence). This CDR3 has 10 amino acids. The V and J ends lost 4 bases and 9 bases respectively, with 9 bases between them. CDR3 amino acids: CSATGVQAFF. As DNA, the CDR3 is TGCAGTGCTACAGGGGTCCAAGCTTTCTTT.

The rearrangement uses TRBV3-1 (or the pseudogene TRBV3-2) and TRBJ2-7; 10 bases are a match to TRBD2. This CDR3 comprises 14 residues. The germline V gene has CDR1 LGHDT and CDR2 YNNKEL (reference sequence). The ends lost 0 bases at V and 7 bases at J; junction bases unmatched: 3. This CDR3 is CASSQEASGREQYF. CDR3 nucleotides: TGTGCCAGCAGCCAAGAGGCTAGCGGGAGAGAGCAGTACTTC.

This clone was observed once. The chain recombines TRBV5-1 with TRBJ2-7; D possibly corresponds to TRBD1 (6 bases). This CDR3 has 13 residues. Looked up from germline, CDR1 is SGHRS and CDR2 is YFSETQ. Deletions cut 4 bases from V and 2 bases from J, with 10 bases between. CDR3 sequence reads: CASSKQGPYEQYF. The CDR3 region has the DNA TGCGCCAGCAGCAAACAGGGTCCCTACGAGCAGTACTTC.

The gene calls are TRBV2 and TRBJ1-1; a weak D match, TRBD1 (5 bases). The CDR3 consists of 14 residues. Trimming removed 4 bases at V and 2 bases at J, with 11 bases between. Germline values: CDR1 SNHLY, CDR2 FYNNEI. The CDR3 loop reads CASSVSGGNTEAFF. For the CDR3, the DNA is TGTGCCAGCAGTGTGAGCGGGGGTAACACTGAAGCTTTCTTT.

Only one count was recorded for this clone. The chain recombines TRBV5-1 with TRBJ2-2; 8 bases agree with TRBD1. Trimming took 4 bases from V and 0 from J; bases not matched to a gene: 2. Germline assignment: CDR1 SGHRS and CDR2 YFSETQ. CDR3 length: 15 amino acids. The CDR3 nucleotides read TGCGCCAGCAGCCAGACAGGGGCGAACACCGGGGAGCTGTTTTTT. This encodes CASSQTGANTGELFF.

The gene calls are TRBV5-1 and TRBJ2-5, with 7 bases aligning to TRBD1. V dropped 8 bases and J dropped 5; count of bases not matched to a gene: 24. From germline, CDR1 is SGHRS and CDR2 YFSETQ. The CDR3 sequence is 18 residues long. This chain's CDR3 is CASLPGQSVSRMVETQYF. The CDR3 DNA reads as TGCGCCAGTCTCCCGGGACAGTCTGTTTCGCGTATGGTTGAGACCCAGTACTTC.

Only a few counts were recorded for this clone. The rearrangement links TRBV7-2 to TRBJ1-2; tentative D call: TRBD1 (5 bases). This CDR3 has 14 amino acids. V was clipped by 1 base and J by 4 bases, with 10 bases between them. Germline V gives CDR1 SGHTA, CDR2 FQGNSA. DNA for the CDR3: TGTGCCAGCAGCTTAGATACAGGCGGCTATGGCTACACCTTC. Translating gives CASSLDTGGYGYTF.

V is TRBV5-1 and J is TRBJ2-1; D is unclear. Trimming left V 0 bases short and J 0 bases short, with 7 bases between. CDR1 and CDR2 from the germline V gene are SGHRS and YFSETQ. There are 15 residues in the CDR3. The CDR3 region is CASSLGLNSYNEQFF. Here the CDR3 DNA reads TGCGCCAGCAGCTTGGGGCTGAACTCCTACAATGAGCAGTTCTTC.

This sequence joins TRBV3-1 (or the pseudogene TRBV3-2) and TRBJ1-1; D gene ambiguous. This CDR3 spans 15 amino acids. CDR1 is LGHDT, CDR2 YNNKEL, per germline (reference sequence). The V and J ends lost 4 bases and 4 bases respectively, with 16 bases between them. This chain's CDR3 is CASSPSRGSGTEAFF. In DNA, the CDR3 is TGTGCCAGCAGCCCTTCTCGGGGATCGGGCACTGAAGCTTTCTTT.

The chain is built from TRBV10-1 and TRBJ1-5; 9 bases map to TRBD1. CDR1 is WNHNN and CDR2 is SYGVQD in the germline V gene (reference sequence). The CDR3 has 17 amino acids. After removal of 3 bases from V and 9 bases from J, the junction contained 15 bases not matched to a gene. The CDR3 loop is CASSDPPGQGGDGPQHF. CDR3 sequence (DNA): TGCGCCAGCAGTGATCCCCCGGGACAGGGAGGAGATGGGCCCCAGCATTTT.

This chain joins TRBV5-8 and TRBJ2-1, with 7 nucleotides matching TRBD1. The length of the CDR3 is 13 residues. The junction had 0 bases not matched to a gene; V was cut back by 0 bases and J by 6 bases. CDR1 is SGHTS, CDR2 YDEGEE, per germline. CDR3 sequence reads: CASSLDRGNEQFF. CDR3 bases: TGTGCCAGCAGCTTGGACAGGGGCAATGAGCAGTTCTTC.

V is TRBV27 and J is TRBJ1-2; possible D gene TRBD1, 6 bases. This CDR3 spans 14 amino acids. Germline values: CDR1 MNHEY, CDR2 SMNVEV (reference sequence). V was shortened by 4 bases and J by 8 bases, with 17 bases between the two germline ends. The CDR3 DNA sequence: TGTGCCAGCAGTTCGCCCCTCAGGGGTGGCGGCTACACCTTC. Encoded protein: CASSSPLRGGGYTF.

V usage is TRBV6-5 and J usage is TRBJ1-1; 7 bases agree with TRBD1. With 8 bases clipped from V and 7 bases from J, the junction kept 4 bases outside the gene matches. The CDR3 consists of 11 residues. Germline CDR1 is MNHEY and CDR2 is SVGAGI. The CDR3 region has the DNA TGTGCCAGCCAGGACAGGAATGAAGCTTTCTTT. It codes for CASQDRNEAFF.

V is TRBV19 and J is TRBJ1-1; TRBD1 is a possible D gene (5 bases). The germline CDR1 and CDR2 sequences are LNHDA and SQIVND (reference sequence). This CDR3 spans 15 amino acids. The ends were cut back, 8 bases at V and 5 bases at J, with 21 bases in the middle. CDR3 protein: CASGTGTPIVTEAFF. CDR3 DNA: TGTGCCAGTGGAACCGGGACTCCGATCGTGACTGAAGCTTTCTTT.

The chain combines TRBV19 with TRBJ1-1; unclear D gene. CDR3 length equals 12 residues. V gave up 4 bases and J gave up 3 bases, with 6 bases separating them. Looked up from germline, CDR1 is LNHDA and CDR2 is SQIVND (reference sequence). CDR3 DNA: TGTGCCAGTAGTAATGAGTACACTGAAGCTTTCTTT. It yields the protein CASSNEYTEAFF.

The CDR3 DNA reads as TGCGCCAGCAGCTTGGACGGGCTGAGGACAGGCGAAGCTTTCTTT. Translation: CASSLDGLRTGEAFF. The V gene is TRBV5-1, the J gene TRBJ1-1; 7 bases are a match to TRBD1. CDR3 size: 15 residues. CDR1 and CDR2 from the germline V gene are SGHRS and YFSETQ. The V segment lost 0 bases and the J segment 8 bases; nucleotides outside the gene matches: 10.

CDR3 in DNA: TGTGCCTCATTTGGACAGGGGAACTATGGCTACACCTTC. As protein: CASFGQGNYGYTF. The chain carries TRBV2 and TRBJ1-2; 9 nucleotides align to TRBD1. V shed 11 bases, J shed 2 bases, and the junction held 6 bases outside the gene matches. The CDR3 sequence is 13 residues long. Germline assignment: CDR1 SNHLY and CDR2 FYNNEI.

This clone appeared a few times. The chain uses TRBV25-1 and TRBJ1-5; 7 nucleotides align to TRBD1. The CDR3 spans 14 residues. Per the germline V gene, CDR1 is MGHDK and CDR2 is SYGVNS. The V and J ends lost 6 bases and 4 bases, in that order; junction bases with no gene match: 6. This chain's CDR3 is CASSLGTANQPQHF. Written as DNA, the CDR3 is TGTGCCAGCAGCCTTGGGACAGCTAATCAGCCCCAGCATTTT. Full variable domain (outside the CDR3, taken from reference TRBV25-1 and TRBJ1-5): EADIYQTPRYLVIGTGKKITLECSQTMGHDKMYWYQQDPGMELHLIHYSYGVNSTEKGDLSSESTVSRIRTEHFPLTLESARPSHTSQYLCASSLGTANQPQHFGDGTRLSIL.

This chain joins TRBV27 and TRBJ1-2; D unresolved. CDR3 length equals 14 residues. V lost 2 bases, J lost 4 bases, and 11 bases lay in between. The germline CDR1 and CDR2 sequences are MNHEY and SMNVEV (reference sequence). CDR3: CASSLRGNAYGYTF. The CDR3 DNA sequence: TGTGCCAGCAGTTTACGAGGGAATGCCTATGGCTACACCTTC.

The J gene is TRBJ2-3, the V gene TRBV5-4; no reliable D call. The germline V gene has CDR1 SGHNT and CDR2 YYREEE (reference sequence). V lost 2 bases and J lost 9, with 16 bases in between. The CDR3 sequence is 14 residues long. In DNA, the CDR3 is TGTGCCAGCAGCTTTGCGCTAGAAAGTGAAACGCAGTATTTT. Amino acids: CASSFALESETQYF. The full variable domain, with the rest looked up from reference TRBV5-4 and TRBJ2-3, is ETGVTQSPTHLIKTRGQQVTLRCSSQSGHNTVSWYQQALGQGPQFIFQYYREEENGRGNFPPRFSGLQFPNYSSELNVNALELDDSALYLCASSFALESETQYFGPGTRLTVL.

The rearrangement uses TRBV27 and TRBJ2-3; 9 positions match TRBD1. Germline CDR1 and CDR2: MNHEY and SMNVEV (reference sequence). Unmatched junction bases numbered 3, after V lost 6 bases and J lost 5 bases. The CDR3 sequence is 13 residues long. The CDR3, as DNA: TGTGCCAGCAGCTACAGGGGGCGAGATACGCAGTATTTT. Translation gives CASSYRGRDTQYF.

The chain uses TRBV19 and TRBJ1-1; D perhaps matches TRBD1 (5 bases). V was clipped by 7 bases and J by 5 bases, with 17 bases between them. The length of the CDR3 is 14 residues. CDR1 and CDR2 from the germline V gene are LNHDA and SQIVND (reference sequence). DNA of the CDR3: TGTGCCAGTATCAGGGAGGGTCTGGCGACTGAAGCTTTCTTT. It yields the protein CASIREGLATEAFF.

This rearrangement joins TRBV6-5 to TRBJ1-4; 8 nucleotides match TRBD1. The ends lost 6 bases at V and 0 bases at J; junction bases unmatched: 3. This CDR3 is 15 amino acids long. The germline CDR1 and CDR2 sequences are MNHEY and SVGAGI. The CDR3 sequence is CASRQGGATNEKLFF. CDR3 in DNA: TGTGCCAGCAGACAGGGGGGGGCAACTAATGAAAAACTGTTTTTT.

V usage is TRBV4-1 and J usage is TRBJ2-7, with 13 nucleotides matching TRBD2. V lost 2 bases and J lost 5; bases outside the gene matches: 3. The CDR3 runs to 15 residues. Germline CDR1 reads MGHRA; CDR2 reads YSYEKL. This chain's CDR3 is CASSQRTSGRDEQYF. In nucleotides, the CDR3 is TGCGCCAGCAGCCAAAGGACTAGCGGGAGAGACGAGCAGTACTTC.

The chain uses TRBV7-3 and TRBJ2-3, with 8 bases aligning to TRBD2. Trimming cost V 4 bases and J 1 base; bases outside gene matches: 4. The length of the CDR3 is 15 residues. Germline CDR1 and CDR2: SGHTA and FQGTGA. The CDR3 loop is CASSSISGGTDTQYF. The CDR3 DNA is TGTGCCAGCAGCTCCATTAGCGGGGGCACAGATACGCAGTATTTT. The entire variable domain, with the rest obtained from reference TRBV7-3 and TRBJ2-3, is as follows: GAGVSQTPSNKVTEKGKYVELRCDPISGHTALYWYRQSLGQGPEFLIYFQGTGAADDSGLPNDRFFAVRPEGSVSTLKIQRTERGDSAVYLCASSSISGGTDTQYFGPGTRLTVL.

The chain has TRBV7-3 and TRBJ1-3; D unresolved. From germline, CDR1 is SGHTA and CDR2 FQGTGA. V dropped 5 bases and J dropped 1 base, with 15 bases sitting between them. This CDR3 region has 16 residues. The CDR3 coding sequence is TGTGCCAGCAGCCCTGGCGTAGGCGGTTCTGGAAACACCATATATTTT. Amino acids: CASSPGVGGSGNTIYF.